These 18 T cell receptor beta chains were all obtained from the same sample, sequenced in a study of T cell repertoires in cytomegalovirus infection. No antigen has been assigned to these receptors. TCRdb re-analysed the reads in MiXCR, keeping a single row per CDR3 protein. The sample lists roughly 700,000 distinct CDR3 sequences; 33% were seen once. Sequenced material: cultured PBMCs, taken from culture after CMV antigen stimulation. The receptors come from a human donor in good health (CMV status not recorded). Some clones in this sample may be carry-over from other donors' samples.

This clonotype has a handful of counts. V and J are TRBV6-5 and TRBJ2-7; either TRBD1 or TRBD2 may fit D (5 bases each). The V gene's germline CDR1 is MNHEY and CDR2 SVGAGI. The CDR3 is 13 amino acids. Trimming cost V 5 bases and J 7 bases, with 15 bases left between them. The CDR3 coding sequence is TGTGCCAGCAGTCGGGCGACGGGGCATGAGCAGTACTTC. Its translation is CASSRATGHEQYF.

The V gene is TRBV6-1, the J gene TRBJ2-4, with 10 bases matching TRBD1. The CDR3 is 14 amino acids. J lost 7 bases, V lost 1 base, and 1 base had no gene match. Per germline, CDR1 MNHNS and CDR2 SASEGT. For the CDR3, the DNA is TGTGCCAGCAGTGAAGGGACAGGGGGGAACATTCAGTACTTC. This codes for CASSEGTGGNIQYF.

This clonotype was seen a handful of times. The CDR3 DNA reads as TGTGCCAGCAGCCAACGACTAGCCCCAGAGACCCAGTACTTC. This sequence encodes CASSQRLAPETQYF. This chain connects TRBV14 to TRBJ2-5; 7 nucleotides line up with TRBD2. The germline V gene has CDR1 SGHDN and CDR2 FVKESK. Trimming at V came to 2 bases and at J to 4 bases, leaving 4 bases not matched to a gene. The CDR3 covers 14 residues.

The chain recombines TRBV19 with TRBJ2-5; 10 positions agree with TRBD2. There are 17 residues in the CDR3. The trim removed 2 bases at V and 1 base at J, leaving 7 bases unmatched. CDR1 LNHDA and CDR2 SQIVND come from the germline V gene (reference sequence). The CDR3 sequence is CASSINGVAGGQETQYF. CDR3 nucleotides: TGTGCCAGTAGTATAAACGGAGTAGCGGGAGGCCAAGAGACCCAGTACTTC.

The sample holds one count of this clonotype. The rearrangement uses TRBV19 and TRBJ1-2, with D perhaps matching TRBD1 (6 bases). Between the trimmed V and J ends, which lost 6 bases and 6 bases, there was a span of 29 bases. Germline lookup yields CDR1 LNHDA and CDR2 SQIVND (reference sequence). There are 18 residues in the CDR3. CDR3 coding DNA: TGTGCCAGTAGCCGCAATCCCAAAGGGGGGGCCCCAGCGGATGGCTACACCTTC. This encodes CASSRNPKGGAPADGYTF.

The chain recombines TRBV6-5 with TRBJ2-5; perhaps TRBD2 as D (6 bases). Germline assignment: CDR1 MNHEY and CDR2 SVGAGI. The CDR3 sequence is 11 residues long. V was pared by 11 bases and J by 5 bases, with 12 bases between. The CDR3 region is CACGTSETQYF. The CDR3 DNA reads TGTGCCTGCGGGACCTCCGAGACCCAGTACTTC.

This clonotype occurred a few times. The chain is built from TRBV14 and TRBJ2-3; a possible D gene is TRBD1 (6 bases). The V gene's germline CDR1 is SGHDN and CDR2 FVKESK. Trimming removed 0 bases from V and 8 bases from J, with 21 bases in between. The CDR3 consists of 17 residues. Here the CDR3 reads CASSQDPSGQWRGTQYF. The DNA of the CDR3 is TGTGCCAGCAGCCAAGACCCCTCCGGACAGTGGAGAGGTACGCAGTATTTT.

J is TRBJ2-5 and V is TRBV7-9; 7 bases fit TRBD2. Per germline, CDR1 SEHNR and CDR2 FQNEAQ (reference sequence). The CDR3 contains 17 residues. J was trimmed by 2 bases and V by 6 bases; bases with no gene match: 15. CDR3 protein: CASSSINRGDYQETQYF. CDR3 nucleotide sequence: TGTGCCAGCAGTTCGATTAATCGAGGGGACTATCAAGAGACCCAGTACTTC. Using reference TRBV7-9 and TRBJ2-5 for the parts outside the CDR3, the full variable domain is DTGVSQNPRHKITKRGQNVTFRCDPISEHNRLYWYRQTLGQGPEFLTYFQNEAQLEKSRLLSDRFSAERPKGSFSTLEIQRTEQGDSAMYLCASSSINRGDYQETQYFGPGTRLLVL.

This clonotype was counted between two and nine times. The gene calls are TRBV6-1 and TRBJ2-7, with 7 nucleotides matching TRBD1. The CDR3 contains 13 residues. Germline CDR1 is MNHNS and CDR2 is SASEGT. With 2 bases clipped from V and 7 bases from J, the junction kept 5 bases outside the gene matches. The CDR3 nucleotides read TGTGCCAGCAGTGAATATAGGGGGCGAGAGCAGTACTTC. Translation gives CASSEYRGREQYF.

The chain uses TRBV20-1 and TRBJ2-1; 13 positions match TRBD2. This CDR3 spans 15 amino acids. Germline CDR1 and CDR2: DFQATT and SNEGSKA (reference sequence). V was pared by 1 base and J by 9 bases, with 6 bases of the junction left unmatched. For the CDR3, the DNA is TGCAGTGCTAGAGTCGGGACTAGCGGGATAGGTGAGCAGTTCTTC. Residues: CSARVGTSGIGEQFF.

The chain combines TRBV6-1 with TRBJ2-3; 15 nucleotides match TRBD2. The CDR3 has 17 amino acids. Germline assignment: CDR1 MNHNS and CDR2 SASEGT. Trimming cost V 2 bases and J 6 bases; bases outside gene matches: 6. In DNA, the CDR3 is TGTGCCAGCAGTGAACAGGGACTAGCGGGGGGTGAGGATACGCAGTATTTT. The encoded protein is CASSEQGLAGGEDTQYF.

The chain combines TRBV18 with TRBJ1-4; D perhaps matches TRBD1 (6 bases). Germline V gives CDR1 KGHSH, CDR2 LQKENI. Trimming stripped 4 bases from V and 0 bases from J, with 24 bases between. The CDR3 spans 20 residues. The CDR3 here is CASSLIVTGHQKTTNEKLFF. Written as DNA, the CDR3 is TGTGCCAGCTCACTAATCGTCACAGGGCACCAGAAGACAACTAATGAAAAACTGTTTTTT. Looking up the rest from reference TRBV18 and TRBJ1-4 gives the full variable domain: NAGVMQNPRHLVRRRGQEARLRCSPMKGHSHVYWYRQLPEEGLKFMVYLQKENIIDESGMPKERFSAEFPKEGPSILRIQQVVRGDSAAYFCASSLIVTGHQKTTNEKLFFGSGTQLSVL.

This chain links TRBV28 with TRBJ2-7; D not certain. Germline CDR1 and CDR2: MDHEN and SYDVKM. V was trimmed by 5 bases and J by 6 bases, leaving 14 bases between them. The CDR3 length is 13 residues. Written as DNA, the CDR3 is TGTGCCAGCAGTCTCCCCTCCCGGCGCGAGCAGTACTTC. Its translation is CASSLPSRREQYF. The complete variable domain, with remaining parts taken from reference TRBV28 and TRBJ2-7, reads DVKVTQSSRYLVKRTGEKVFLECVQDMDHENMFWYRQDPGLGLRLIYFSYDVKMKEKGDIPEGYSVSREKKERFSLILESASTNQTSMYLCASSLPSRREQYFGPGTRLTVT.

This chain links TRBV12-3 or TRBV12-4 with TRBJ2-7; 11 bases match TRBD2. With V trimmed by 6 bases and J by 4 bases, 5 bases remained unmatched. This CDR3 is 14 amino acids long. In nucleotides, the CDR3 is TGTGCCAGCAGCCCAAGACTAGCGGGGTACGAGCAGTACTTC. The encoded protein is CASSPRLAGYEQYF.

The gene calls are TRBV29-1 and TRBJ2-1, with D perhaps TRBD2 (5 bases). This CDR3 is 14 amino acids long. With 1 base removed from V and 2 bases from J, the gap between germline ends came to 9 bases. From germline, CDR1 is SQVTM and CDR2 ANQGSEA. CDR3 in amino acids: CSVEVSGAYNEQFF. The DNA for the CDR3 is TGCAGCGTTGAAGTATCCGGGGCCTACAATGAGCAGTTCTTC.

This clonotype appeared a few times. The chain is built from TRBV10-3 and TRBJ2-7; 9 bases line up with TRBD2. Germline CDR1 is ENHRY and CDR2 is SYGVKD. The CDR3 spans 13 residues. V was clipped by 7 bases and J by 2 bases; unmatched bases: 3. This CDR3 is CAIMTSGTYEQYF. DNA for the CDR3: TGTGCCATCATGACTAGCGGAACCTACGAGCAGTACTTC.

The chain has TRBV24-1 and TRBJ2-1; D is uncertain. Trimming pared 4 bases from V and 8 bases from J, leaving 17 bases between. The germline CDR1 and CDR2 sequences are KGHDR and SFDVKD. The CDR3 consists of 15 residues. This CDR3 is CATSDYGRIGDEQFF. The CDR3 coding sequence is TGTGCCACCAGTGACTACGGACGGATTGGCGATGAGCAGTTCTTC.

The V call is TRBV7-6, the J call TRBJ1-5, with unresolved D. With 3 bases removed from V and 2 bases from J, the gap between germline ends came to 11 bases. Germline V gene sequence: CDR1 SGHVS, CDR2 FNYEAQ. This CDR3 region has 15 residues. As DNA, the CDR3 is TGTGCCAGCAGCTTTGGCGGGCTTCGCAATCAGCCCCAGCATTTT. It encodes CASSFGGLRNQPQHF.